These 6 T cell receptor beta chains share one sample of origin, sequenced in a study of regulatory T cells in long-lasting Graves disease. Indicated time point: persistent/refractory GD, antithyroid drugs over 5 years with positive TRAb. Construction of the TCR library relied on RNA isolated from PBMCs. Sequencing libraries for TCR beta were prepared with iRepertoire HTBI primers and Arm-PCR of CDR3 regions. One entry per CDR3 protein results from TCRdb running MiXCR on the multiplex PCR reads. The data contain about 660,000 distinct CDR3 sequences, about 32% of them seen just once; the ten biggest clones take up 42%. The material was peripheral blood mononuclear cells (PBMCs), obtained when the disease was refractory, from a patient treated with antithyroid drugs. The source is a female donor with Graves disease.

The gene calls are TRBV20-1 and TRBJ1-1; no firm D call. CDR1 DFQATT and CDR2 SNEGSKA come from the germline V gene (reference sequence). This CDR3 spans 14 amino acids. With 0 bases removed from V and 11 bases from J, the gap between germline ends came to 19 bases. CDR3 nucleotide sequence: TGCAGTGCTAGAGATAGGCAGTTCCCGACCGGGGCTTTCTTT. It translates to CSARDRQFPTGAFF.

The chain couples TRBV6-1 to TRBJ1-4, with D maybe TRBD1 (5 bases). This CDR3 is built from 14 residues. Trimming removed 7 bases at V and 3 bases at J, with 12 bases between. Germline V CDR1 and CDR2: MNHNS, SASEGT. This CDR3 is CASKMTASNEKLFF. CDR3 sequence (DNA): TGTGCCAGCAAGATGACAGCCTCTAATGAAAAACTGTTTTTT.

For this clonotype: A much larger clone lies one base from this, so it may be a read error. The chain links TRBV6-1 to TRBJ1-2; D is possibly TRBD1 (5 bases). The CDR3 covers 13 residues. Germline V gene lookup returns CDR1 MNHNS and CDR2 SASEGT. The V gene lost 6 bases and the J gene lost 2 bases, with 10 bases spanning the gap. The CDR3 coding sequence is TGTGCCAGCAGACAGACAGAAAACTATGGCTACACCTTC. This encodes CASRQTENYGYTF.

This clonotype was seen a handful of times. The V and J genes are TRBV2 and TRBJ2-7; D may be TRBD1 or TRBD2 (6 bases each). This CDR3 is built from 13 residues. V dropped 7 bases and J dropped 2 bases, with 12 bases sitting between them. Germline V gives CDR1 SNHLY, CDR2 FYNNEI. CDR3 in DNA: TGTGCCAGCATCGGGGGCATCCCCTACGAGCAGTACTTC. It specifies CASIGGIPYEQYF.

This chain connects TRBV9 to TRBJ2-7; possible D gene TRBD2, 5 bases. The CDR3 is 14 amino acids. The germline gives CDR1 SGDLS, CDR2 YYNGEE. V was shortened by 4 bases and J by 3 bases, with 14 bases between the two germline ends. In nucleotides, the CDR3 is TGTGCCAGCAGCCTAGAGTCTGAGGGCTACGAGCAGTACTTC. Translated, it gives CASSLESEGYEQYF.

The chain has TRBV20-1 and TRBJ1-4, with D unresolved. CDR3 length: 13 residues. The germline V gene encodes CDR1 DFQATT and CDR2 SNEGSKA (reference sequence). Between the trimmed V and J ends, which lost 2 bases and 3 bases, there was a span of 7 bases. The CDR3 nucleotides are TGCAGTGCTAGAAGGAGGGCTAATGAAAAACTGTTTTTT. Residues: CSARRRANEKLFF.